The 11 T cell receptor beta chains below all came from one sample that was sequenced in a study of T cells after yellow fever vaccination. Each CDR3 protein is one row after TCRdb ran MiXCR on the 5' RACE reads. The sample lists a few hundred thousand distinct CDR3 sequences; around 4.4% were seen once. The specimen was PBMCs, collected 15 days after the yellow fever booster vaccination. The receptors were sampled from a man aged 18 to 29 who received the YFV17D yellow fever vaccine.

Only a few counts were recorded for this clonotype. The chain couples TRBV3-1 to TRBJ1-3; perhaps TRBD1 as D (6 bases). The ends were cut back, 3 bases at V and 2 bases at J, with 8 bases in the middle. Germline CDR1 is LGHDT and CDR2 is YNNKEL (reference sequence). CDR3 size: 14 residues. CDR3 DNA sequence: TGTGCCAGCAGCCATCGGACAGCTGGAAACACCATATATTTT. Encoded protein: CASSHRTAGNTIYF. The variable domain in full, with the rest retrieved from reference TRBV3-1 and TRBJ1-3, is DTAVSQTPKYLVTQMGNDKSIKCEQNLGHDTMYWYKQDSKKFLKIMFSYNNKELIINETVPNRFSPKSPDKAHLNLHINSLELGDSAVYFCASSHRTAGNTIYFGEGSWLTVV.

At least ten counts were recorded for this clonotype. This chain uses TRBV10-3 with TRBJ1-1, with D perhaps TRBD1 (5 bases). Germline assignment: CDR1 ENHRY and CDR2 SYGVKD. The V gene lost 3 bases and the J gene lost 5 bases, with 16 bases spanning the gap. The CDR3 has 15 amino acids. CDR3 DNA sequence: TGTGCCATCAGTGAAAGGCCACAGGTAAAGACTGAAGCTTTCTTT. It yields the protein CAISERPQVKTEAFF.

The V call is TRBV6-5, the J call TRBJ1-2, with D tentatively TRBD1 (6 bases). The CDR3 covers 15 residues. Trimming removed 7 bases from V and 6 bases from J, with 21 bases in between. Germline CDR1 reads MNHEY; CDR2 reads SVGAGI. The CDR3 sequence: CASKGGRSGLHGYTF. As DNA, the CDR3 is TGTGCCAGCAAGGGGGGGCGATCAGGACTTCATGGCTACACCTTC.

This clonotype came up many times. A much larger clone lies one base from this, so it may be a read error. The chain recombines TRBV4-2 with TRBJ1-2; D ambiguous. Germline V lookup: CDR1 LGHNA, CDR2 YNFKEQ. The CDR3 spans 11 residues. The germline V and J ends were trimmed by 4 bases and 8 bases, with 8 bases remaining between them. CDR3 amino acids: CASSREAGYTF. The CDR3 nucleotides are TGTGCCAGCAGCCGAGAAGCAGGCTACACCTTC.

The chain employs TRBV4-1 and TRBJ2-3; 8 nucleotides align to TRBD2. V shed 4 bases, J shed 10 bases, and the junction held 7 bases outside the gene matches. Germline V CDR1 and CDR2: MGHRA, YSYEKL. The CDR3 consists of 13 residues. The CDR3 reads CASSPGTSYAQYF. Written as DNA, the CDR3 is TGCGCCAGCAGCCCCGGGACTAGTTATGCGCAGTATTTT.

This clonotype was recorded at least ten times. The chain combines TRBV10-3 with TRBJ2-7; 8 nucleotides line up with TRBD2. The CDR3 runs 15 residues. The J segment lost 1 base and the V segment lost 10 bases, leaving 12 bases of the junction unmatched. Looked up from germline, CDR1 is ENHRY and CDR2 is SYGVKD. CDR3 loop: CATLSSGHLSYEQYF. CDR3 DNA: TGTGCCACGCTTTCTAGCGGGCACTTGTCCTACGAGCAGTACTTC.

This clonotype was counted ten times or more. V gene TRBV29-1 combines with J gene TRBJ1-2; D ambiguous. CDR3 length equals 11 residues. V was shortened by 2 bases and J by 8 bases, with 9 bases between the two germline ends. Germline-derived CDR1 and CDR2 are SQVTM and ANQGSEA. The CDR3 protein is CSVELYGGYTF. CDR3 nucleotides: TGCAGCGTTGAATTGTACGGAGGCTACACCTTC.

This chain links TRBV24-1 with TRBJ1-1; the D is unclear. CDR3 length equals 14 residues. From germline, CDR1 is KGHDR and CDR2 SFDVKD. Trimming stripped 5 bases from V and 2 bases from J, with 11 bases between. This CDR3 is CATSGGSQNTEAFF. The CDR3 DNA is TGTGCCACCAGTGGCGGCAGCCAAAACACTGAAGCTTTCTTT.

This clonotype was seen at least ten times. In nucleotides, the CDR3 is TGTGCCAGCCACGGAGATGGCGATGAGCAGTTCTTC. Its translation: CASHGDGDEQFF. The rearrangement uses TRBV2 and TRBJ2-1; D gene unclear. CDR3 length equals 12 residues. Trimming shortened V by 8 bases and J by 8 bases, and 13 bases separated the two germline ends. Germline CDR1 is SNHLY and CDR2 is FYNNEI.

The chain uses TRBV12-3 or TRBV12-4 and TRBJ2-7; D unresolved. This CDR3 is 9 amino acids long. Deletions cut 11 bases from V and 8 bases from J, with 10 bases between. The CDR3 nucleotides are TGTGCCGTCGAGAAGCAGCAGTACGTC. This encodes CAVEKQQYV.

This clonotype has only a few counts. The V gene is TRBV5-1, the J gene TRBJ1-4; 7 bases map to TRBD1. The V gene end was trimmed by 4 bases and the J gene end by 2 bases; junction bases not matched to a gene: 5. The CDR3 spans 15 residues. Per germline, CDR1 SGHRS and CDR2 YFSETQ. Here the CDR3 reads CASSVETGTNEKLFF. In DNA, the CDR3 is TGCGCCAGCAGCGTTGAGACAGGGACTAATGAAAAACTGTTTTTT.